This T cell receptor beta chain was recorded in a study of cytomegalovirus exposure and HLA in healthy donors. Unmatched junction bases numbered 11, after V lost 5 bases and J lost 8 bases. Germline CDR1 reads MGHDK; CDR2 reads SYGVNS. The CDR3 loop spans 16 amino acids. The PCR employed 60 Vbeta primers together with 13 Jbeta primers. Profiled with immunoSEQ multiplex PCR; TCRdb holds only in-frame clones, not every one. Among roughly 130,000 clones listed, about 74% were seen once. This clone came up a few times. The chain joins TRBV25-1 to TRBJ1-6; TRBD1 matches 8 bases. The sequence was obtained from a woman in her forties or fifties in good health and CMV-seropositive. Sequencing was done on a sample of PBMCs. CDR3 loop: CASSNQPDRDDSPLHF. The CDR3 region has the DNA TGTGCCAGCAGTAACCAACCGGACAGGGATGATTCACCCCTCCACTTT.